What follows is one T cell receptor beta chain and its context. Its antigen is not known. The record originates from a study of cytomegalovirus exposure and HLA in healthy donors. Trimming removed 1 base from V and 4 bases from J, with 20 bases in between. Germline values: CDR1 SGHVS, CDR2 FQNEAQ. CDR3 length: 18 amino acids. The PCR contained 60 Vbeta and 13 Jbeta primers. The repertoire was sequenced with immunoSEQ multiplex PCR; TCRdb's copy has only in-frame clones and lacks some. In total, the table holds some 39,000 clones. Study outcomes and limitations: Later genetic work tied a missense DCLRE1C variant to beta-chain V and J trimming. Reported results showed that the classifier diagnosed cytomegalovirus status with high specificity and sensitivity. Productive status was seen about 90% or about 30% of the time for most TCR beta V segments in an earlier analysis. Prediction of most subjects' HLA-A and HLA-B alleles by TCR beta sequences was reportedly accurate.

The sample consisted of PBMCs. This receptor was taken from a woman in her twenties or thirties in good health and CMV-seropositive. V usage is TRBV7-8 and J usage is TRBJ2-1, with D possibly matching TRBD1 (5 bases). CDR3 in DNA: TGTGCCAGCAGCTTAGATGCTGGCAGGACAATGAAATACAATGAGCAGTTCTTC. This encodes CASSLDAGRTMKYNEQFF.